The rows below give T cell receptor beta chains drawn from one sample of a study of shared clonotypes between healthy human individuals. Sequencing used immunoSEQ multiplex PCR; TCRdb keeps in-frame clones, though not all of them. There are roughly 1 million clones in the sample; around 74% occur only once, and roughly 1.4% lies in the top ten. The specimen sequenced was memory CD4+ T cells sorted from blood. Receptor source: a man younger than 35 in good health. The CDR3 runs from the conserved cysteine through the conserved F or W. Each record gives: clone size, CDR3 length, V gene, J gene, D gene, CDR3 DNA, CDR3 protein. A D gene is named only where the DNA matches it firmly. A row's size may be missing; if present it is once, few, many or a size class.

-,15,TRBV6-1,TRBJ1-3,TRBD1,TGTGCCAGCAGTGATTGGGACAGGGCTGGAAACACCATATATTTT,CASSDWDRAGNTIYF
-,15,TRBV14,TRBJ1-5,TRBD1,TGTGCCAGCAGCCCGGGGACAGGGGGAAATCAGCCCCAGCATTTT,CASSPGTGGNQPQHF
-,16,TRBV7-6,TRBJ2-1,TRBD2,TGTGCCAGCAGCTTAGCGTATGGGACTACCTACAATGAGCAGTTCTTC,CASSLAYGTTYNEQFF
few,14,TRBV5-6,TRBJ2-3,-,TGTGCCAGCAGCTTGGTTTCGGGCACAGATACGCAGTATTTT,CASSLVSGTDTQYF
-,15,TRBV11-2,TRBJ2-7,-,TGTGCCAGCAGCTTTGGTGGTAGCAGGGCAGGCGAGCAGTACTTC,CASSFGGSRAGEQYF
-,17,TRBV4-2,TRBJ2-5,-,TGTGCCAGCAGCCAAGGAACTAATGGGGACGGGCAAGAGACCCAGTACTTC,CASSQGTNGDGQETQYF
-,17,TRBV27,TRBJ1-4,TRBD1,TGTGCCAGCAGCGATAGGACAGGGGGCCCAACTAATGAAAAACTGTTTTTT,CASSDRTGGPTNEKLFF
-,16,TRBV19,TRBJ2-2,-,TGTGCCAGTAGTACCATCATCGGGCTACTCACCGGGGAGCTGTTTTTT,CASSTIIGLLTGELFF
-,14,TRBV5-5,TRBJ1-1,-,TGTGCCAGCAGCCGCGGACCAATCGACACTGAAGCTTTCTTT,CASSRGPIDTEAFF
-,15,TRBV5-8,TRBJ2-1,-,TGTGCCAGCAGCCTCGGGACCGGGCTGTACAATGAGCAGTTCTTC,CASSLGTGLYNEQFF
-,13,TRBV5-1,TRBJ2-4,TRBD2,TGCGCCAGCAGTTCTAGCGGGGGGGCCGTTCAGTACTTC,CASSSSGGAVQYF
-,15,TRBV5-1,TRBJ1-1,-,TGCGCCAGCAGCACCCAACAGGGTCTGAACACTGAAGCTTTCTTT,CASSTQQGLNTEAFF
-,14,TRBV5-1,TRBJ1-1,TRBD1,TGCGCCAGCAGCTTGGGGACAGGGAGAACTGAAGCTTTCTTT,CASSLGTGRTEAFF
-,13,TRBV7-6,TRBJ2-2,-,TGTGCCAGCAGCTTAGTGGAGACCGGGGAGCTGTTTTTT,CASSLVETGELFF
-,16,TRBV5-1,TRBJ2-2,TRBD2,TGCGCCAGCAGCTTGGTATGGAGCGGGAGTTCCGGGGAGCTGTTTTTT,CASSLVWSGSSGELFF
few,16,TRBV9,TRBJ2-5,TRBD2,TGTGCCAGCAGCGTAGGGCCGGGAGGGGGCCAAGAGACCCAGTACTTC,CASSVGPGGGQETQYF
-,14,TRBV5-1,TRBJ2-5,-,TGCGCCAGCACTTCCGTTTTTGGGACCCAGGCCCAGTACTTC,CASTSVFGTQAQYF
few,15,TRBV5-6,TRBJ2-3,-,TGTGCCAGCAGCTTGGTTGGACAGAACACAGATACGCAGTATTTT,CASSLVGQNTDTQYF
-,14,TRBV19,TRBJ2-2,-,TGTGCCAGTACCGAGGGGCAATACACCGGGGAGCTGTTTTTT,CASTEGQYTGELFF
once,14,TRBV6-5,TRBJ2-5,-,TGTGCCAGCAGTGCCATCAAGAGGAAAGAGACCCAGTACTTC,CASSAIKRKETQYF
-,15,TRBV5-4,TRBJ2-3,-,TGTGCCAGCAGCTTGCCACGCTCTAGCACAGATACGCAGTATTTT,CASSLPRSSTDTQYF
-,13,TRBV10-3,TRBJ1-3,-,TGTGCCATCAGTGGGGACATTGGAAACACCATATATTTT,CAISGDIGNTIYF
-,13,TRBV7-9,TRBJ1-5,-,TGTGCCAGCAGCCCCTCGGGCGATCAGCCCCAGCATTTT,CASSPSGDQPQHF
-,15,TRBV29-1,TRBJ1-1,-,TGCAGCGTTGAGGACAGTGGAGTAAAAAGAGGTGAAGCTTTCTTT,CSVEDSGVKRGEAFF
-,17,TRBV19,TRBJ1-2,-,TGTGCCACCTTTGAACCGGGCCGAAAAGCCTCTAACTATGGCTACACCTTC,CATFEPGRKASNYGYTF
-,14,TRBV30,TRBJ1-2,TRBD1,TGTGCTTCCCCCCGTGACAGGGAAAACTATGGCTACACCTTC,CASPRDRENYGYTF
-,16,TRBV5-1,TRBJ1-2,TRBD1,TGCGCCAGCAGCCTAGCGTCGACAGGGTTTAACTATGGCTACACCTTC,CASSLASTGFNYGYTF
-,14,TRBV5-5,TRBJ1-2,TRBD1,TGTGCCAGCAGCCAACAGGGGGAATTGAGAGGCTACACCTTC,CASSQQGELRGYTF
-,17,TRBV4-1,TRBJ2-3,-,TGCGCCAGCAGCCAACACACGACCGGGACCCCCCAAGATACGCAGTATTTT,CASSQHTTGTPQDTQYF
-,15,TRBV4-2,TRBJ1-1,TRBD1,TGTGCCAGCAGCCAAGGGACAGGGATGAACACTGAAGCTTTCTTT,CASSQGTGMNTEAFF
-,15,TRBV27,TRBJ2-1,TRBD1,TGTGCCAGCAGTTCAGGGACAGTCCTACTAAATGAGCAGTTCTTC,CASSSGTVLLNEQFF
-,13,TRBV6-6,TRBJ1-6,-,TGTGCCAGCGTGGGAGAGTATAATTCACCCCTCCACTTT,CASVGEYNSPLHF
-,14,TRBV6-1,TRBJ1-2,-,TGTGCCAGCAGTGAAGCTAGGCCCGGCTATGGCTACACCTTC,CASSEARPGYGYTF
-,15,TRBV7-2,TRBJ2-7,-,TGTGCCAGCAGCTTGGGGCCAACTAGTAACTACGAGCAGTACTTC,CASSLGPTSNYEQYF
-,16,TRBV5-4,TRBJ2-1,TRBD2,TGTGCCAGCAGCCCCGGGACTAGCGGGAGTGGGAATGAGCAGTTCTTC,CASSPGTSGSGNEQFF
-,13,TRBV6-1,TRBJ1-3,-,TGTGCCAGCAGTGAAATCAGGGGCGGCACCATATATTTT,CASSEIRGGTIYF
-,15,TRBV6-5,TRBJ2-2,TRBD1,TGTGCCAGCAGATCCGGGACAGGGGGTACCGGGGAGCTGTTTTTT,CASRSGTGGTGELFF
-,14,TRBV2,TRBJ2-1,TRBD2,TGTGCCAGCATCCAGCGGGAGGCTTACAATGAGCAGTTCTTC,CASIQREAYNEQFF
-,15,TRBV5-5,TRBJ2-1,-,TGTGCCAGCAGCCCGGTCGTAAGATCCTACAATGAGCAGTTCTTC,CASSPVVRSYNEQFF
once,13,TRBV7-2,TRBJ1-1,-,TGTGCCAGCAGCGGAGCGTGGGACGCTGAAGCTTTCTTT,CASSGAWDAEAFF
-,15,TRBV5-6,TRBJ1-2,TRBD1,TGTGCCAGCAGCCCCACCGGGACAGCTAACTATGGCTACACCTTC,CASSPTGTANYGYTF
-,13,TRBV19,TRBJ1-1,-,TGTGCCAGTAGCCGGTGGCAGAACACTGAAGCTTTCTTT,CASSRWQNTEAFF
once,16,TRBV7-2,TRBJ2-5,TRBD2,TGTGCCAGCAGCTTAGGTCTAGCGGGAGGGGTAGAGACCCAGTACTTC,CASSLGLAGGVETQYF
-,11,TRBV20-1,TRBJ2-1,-,TGCAGTGCTAGAGAGGGGCACCAGGAGTTCTTC,CSAREGHQEFF